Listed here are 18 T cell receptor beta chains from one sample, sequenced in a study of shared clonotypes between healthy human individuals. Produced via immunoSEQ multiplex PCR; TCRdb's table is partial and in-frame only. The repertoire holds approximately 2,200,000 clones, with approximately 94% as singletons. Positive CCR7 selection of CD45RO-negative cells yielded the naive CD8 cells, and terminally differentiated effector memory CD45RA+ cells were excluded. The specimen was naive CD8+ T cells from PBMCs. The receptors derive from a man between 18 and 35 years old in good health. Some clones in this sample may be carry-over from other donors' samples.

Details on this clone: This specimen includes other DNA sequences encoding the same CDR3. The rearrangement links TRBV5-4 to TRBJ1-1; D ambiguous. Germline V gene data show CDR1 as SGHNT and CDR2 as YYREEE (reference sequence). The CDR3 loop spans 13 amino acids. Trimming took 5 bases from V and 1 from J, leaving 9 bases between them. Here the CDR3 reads CASSRRENTEAFF. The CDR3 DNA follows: TGTGCCAGCAGTCGACGGGAGAACACTGAAGCTTTCTTT.

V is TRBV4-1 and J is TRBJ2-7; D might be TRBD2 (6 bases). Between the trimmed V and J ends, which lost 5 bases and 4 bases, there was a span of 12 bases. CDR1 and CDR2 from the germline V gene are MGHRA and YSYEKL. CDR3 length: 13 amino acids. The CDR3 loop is CASSGTRDYEQYF. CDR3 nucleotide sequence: TGCGCCAGCAGCGGGACTCGGGATTACGAGCAGTACTTC.

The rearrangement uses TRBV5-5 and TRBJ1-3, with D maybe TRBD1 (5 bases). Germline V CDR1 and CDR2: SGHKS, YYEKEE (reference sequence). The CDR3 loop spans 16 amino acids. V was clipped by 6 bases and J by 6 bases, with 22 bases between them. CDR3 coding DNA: TGTGCCAGCATTCCGGGGGTCGTCGCCGGCCAAAACACCATATATTTT. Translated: CASIPGVVAGQNTIYF. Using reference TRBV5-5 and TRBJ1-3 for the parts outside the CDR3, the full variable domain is DAGVTQSPTHLIKTRGQQVTLRCSPISGHKSVSWYQQVLGQGPQFIFQYYEKEERGRGNFPDRFSARQFPNYSSELNVNALLLGDSALYLCASIPGVVAGQNTIYFGEGSWLTVV.

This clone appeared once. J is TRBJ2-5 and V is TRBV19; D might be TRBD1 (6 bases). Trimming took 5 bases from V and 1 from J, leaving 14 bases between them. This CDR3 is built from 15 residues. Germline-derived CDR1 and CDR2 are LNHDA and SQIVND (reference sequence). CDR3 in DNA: TGTGCCAGTAGTGATGCAGGGGTTGCCCAAGAGACCCAGTACTTC. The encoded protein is CASSDAGVAQETQYF.

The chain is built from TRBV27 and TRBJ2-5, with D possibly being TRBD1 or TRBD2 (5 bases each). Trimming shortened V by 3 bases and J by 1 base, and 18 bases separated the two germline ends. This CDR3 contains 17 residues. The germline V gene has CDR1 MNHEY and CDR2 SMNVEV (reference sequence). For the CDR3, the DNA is TGTGCCAGCAGTTTTTTGGGGACCCATCAAAGCCAAGAGACCCAGTACTTC. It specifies CASSFLGTHQSQETQYF.

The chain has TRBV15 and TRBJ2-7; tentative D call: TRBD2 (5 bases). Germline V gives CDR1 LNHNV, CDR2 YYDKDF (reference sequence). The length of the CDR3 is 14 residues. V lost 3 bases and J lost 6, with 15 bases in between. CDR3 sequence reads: CATSRRELPGEQYF. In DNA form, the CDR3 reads TGTGCCACCAGCAGGAGGGAGTTGCCGGGCGAGCAGTACTTC.

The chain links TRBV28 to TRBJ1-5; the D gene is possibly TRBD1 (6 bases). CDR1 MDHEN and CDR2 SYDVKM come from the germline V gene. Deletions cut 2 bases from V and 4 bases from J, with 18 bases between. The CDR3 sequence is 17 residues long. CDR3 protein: CASSLRVRGGPNQPQHF. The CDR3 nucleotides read TGTGCCAGCAGTTTAAGGGTGCGGGGGGGCCCTAATCAGCCCCAGCATTTT.

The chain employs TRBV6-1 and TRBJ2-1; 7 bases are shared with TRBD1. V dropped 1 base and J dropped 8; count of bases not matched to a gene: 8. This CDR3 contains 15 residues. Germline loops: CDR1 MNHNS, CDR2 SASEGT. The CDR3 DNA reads TGTGCCAGCAGTGAAGAGGGAACAGGGGCGGATGAGCAGTTCTTC. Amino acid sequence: CASSEEGTGADEQFF.

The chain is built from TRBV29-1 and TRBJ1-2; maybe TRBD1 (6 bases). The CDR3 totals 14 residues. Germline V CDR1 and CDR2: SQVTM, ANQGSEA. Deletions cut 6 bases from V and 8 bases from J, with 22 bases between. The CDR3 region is CSVVNRDFLRGYTF. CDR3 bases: TGCAGCGTCGTTAACAGGGACTTCCTTCGGGGCTACACCTTC.

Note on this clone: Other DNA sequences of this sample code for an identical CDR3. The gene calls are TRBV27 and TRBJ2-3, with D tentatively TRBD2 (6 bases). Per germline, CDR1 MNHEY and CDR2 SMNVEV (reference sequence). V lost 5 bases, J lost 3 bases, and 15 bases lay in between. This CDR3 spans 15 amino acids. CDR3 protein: CASSLRGQLTDTQYF. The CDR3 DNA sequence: TGTGCCAGCAGTCTGCGGGGCCAACTTACAGATACGCAGTATTTT.

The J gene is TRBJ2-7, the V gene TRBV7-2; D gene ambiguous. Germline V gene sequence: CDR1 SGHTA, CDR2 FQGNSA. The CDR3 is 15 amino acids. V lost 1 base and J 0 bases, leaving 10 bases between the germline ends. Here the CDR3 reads CASSLDLRGSYEQYF. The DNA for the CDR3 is TGTGCCAGCAGCTTAGACCTTAGAGGCTCCTACGAGCAGTACTTC.

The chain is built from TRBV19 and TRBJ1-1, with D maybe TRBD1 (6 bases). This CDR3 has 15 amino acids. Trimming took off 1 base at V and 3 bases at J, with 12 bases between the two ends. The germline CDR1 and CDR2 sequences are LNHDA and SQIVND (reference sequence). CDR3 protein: CASSIARGAYTEAFF. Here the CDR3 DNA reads TGTGCCAGTAGTATAGCGCGGGGGGCGTACACTGAAGCTTTCTTT. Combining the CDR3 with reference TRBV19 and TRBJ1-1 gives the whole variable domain DGGITQSPKYLFRKEGQNVTLSCEQNLNHDAMYWYRQDPGQGLRLIYYSQIVNDFQKGDIAEGYSVSREKKESFPLTVTSAQKNPTAFYLCASSIARGAYTEAFFGQGTRLTVV.

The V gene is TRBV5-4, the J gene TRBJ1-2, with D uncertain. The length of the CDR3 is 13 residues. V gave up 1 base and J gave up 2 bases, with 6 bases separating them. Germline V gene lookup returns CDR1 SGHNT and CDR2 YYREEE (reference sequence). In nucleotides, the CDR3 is TGTGCCAGCAGCTTGCAGGACAACTATGGCTACACCTTC. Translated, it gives CASSLQDNYGYTF.

The CDR3 bases are TGTGCCTGGACTGGACTAGCGGGAGGCCCTGGAGGCGAGCAGTACTTC. This sequence encodes CAWTGLAGGPGGEQYF. The chain is built from TRBV30 and TRBJ2-7; 14 nucleotides align to TRBD2. Germline CDR1 GTSNPN, CDR2 SVGIG (reference sequence). The CDR3 runs to 16 residues. Trimming took 4 bases from V and 6 from J; bases not matched to a gene: 11.

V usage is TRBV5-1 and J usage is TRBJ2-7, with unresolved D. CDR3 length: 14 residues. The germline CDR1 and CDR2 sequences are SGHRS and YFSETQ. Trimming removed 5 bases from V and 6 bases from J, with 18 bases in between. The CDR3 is CASRAETDLLEQYF. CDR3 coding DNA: TGCGCCAGCAGAGCCGAGACGGATCTTCTCGAGCAGTACTTC.

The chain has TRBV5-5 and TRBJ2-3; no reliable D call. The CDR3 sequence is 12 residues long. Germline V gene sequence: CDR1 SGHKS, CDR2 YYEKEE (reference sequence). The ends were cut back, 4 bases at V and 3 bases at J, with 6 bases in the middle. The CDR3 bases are TGTGCCAGCAGCCAACTTACAGATACGCAGTATTTT. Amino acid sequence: CASSQLTDTQYF.

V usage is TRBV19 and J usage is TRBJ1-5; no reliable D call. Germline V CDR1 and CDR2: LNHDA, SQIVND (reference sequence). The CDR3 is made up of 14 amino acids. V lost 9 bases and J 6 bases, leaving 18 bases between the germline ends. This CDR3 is CASCGPYRGQPQHF. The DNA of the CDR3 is TGTGCCAGCTGCGGCCCCTACCGGGGTCAGCCCCAGCATTTT.

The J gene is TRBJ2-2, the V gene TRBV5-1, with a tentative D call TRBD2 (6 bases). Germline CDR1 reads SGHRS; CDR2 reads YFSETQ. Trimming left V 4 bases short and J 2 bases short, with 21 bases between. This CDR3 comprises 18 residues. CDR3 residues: CASSRTRDLFLNTGELFF. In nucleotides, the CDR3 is TGCGCCAGCAGCCGTACTAGGGACTTATTTTTAAACACCGGGGAGCTGTTTTTT.